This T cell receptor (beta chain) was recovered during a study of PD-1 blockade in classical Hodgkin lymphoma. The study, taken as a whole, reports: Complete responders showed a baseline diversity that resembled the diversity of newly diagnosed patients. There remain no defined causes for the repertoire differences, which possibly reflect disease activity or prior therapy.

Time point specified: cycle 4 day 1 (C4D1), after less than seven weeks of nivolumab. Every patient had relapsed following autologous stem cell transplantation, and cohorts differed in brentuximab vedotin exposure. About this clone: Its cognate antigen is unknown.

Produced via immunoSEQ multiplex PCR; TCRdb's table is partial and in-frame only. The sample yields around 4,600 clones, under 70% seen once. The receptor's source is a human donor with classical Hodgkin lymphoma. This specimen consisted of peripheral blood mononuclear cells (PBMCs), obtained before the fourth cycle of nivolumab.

CDR3 in DNA: TGTGCCAGCACGCTAGTAGCGGGACAATACAATGAGCAGTTCTTC. This encodes CASTLVAGQYNEQFF. The chain links TRBV7-8 to TRBJ2-1; 8 bases align to TRBD2. V lost 7 bases, J lost 4 bases, and 9 bases stayed unmatched. The germline gives CDR1 SGHVS, CDR2 FQNEAQ. The CDR3 has 15 amino acids.